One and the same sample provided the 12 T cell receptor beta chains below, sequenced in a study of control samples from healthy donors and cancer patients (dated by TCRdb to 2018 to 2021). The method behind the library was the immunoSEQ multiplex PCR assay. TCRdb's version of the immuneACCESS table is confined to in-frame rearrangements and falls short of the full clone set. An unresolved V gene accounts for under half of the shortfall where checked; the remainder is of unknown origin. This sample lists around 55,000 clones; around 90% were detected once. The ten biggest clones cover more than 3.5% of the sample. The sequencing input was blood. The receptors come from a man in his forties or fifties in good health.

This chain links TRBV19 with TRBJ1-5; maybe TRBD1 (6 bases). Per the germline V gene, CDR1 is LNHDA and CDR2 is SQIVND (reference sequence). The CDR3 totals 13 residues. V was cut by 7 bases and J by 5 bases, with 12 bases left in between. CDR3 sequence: CASTGQGYQPQHF. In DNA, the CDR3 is TGTGCCAGTACAGGGCAGGGGTATCAGCCCCAGCATTTT.

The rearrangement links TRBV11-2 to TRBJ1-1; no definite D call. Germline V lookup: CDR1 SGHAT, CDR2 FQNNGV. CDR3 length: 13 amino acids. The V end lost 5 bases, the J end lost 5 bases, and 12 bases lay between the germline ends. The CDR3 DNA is TGTGCCAGCAGCCTAGGTAGTAGGACTGAAGCTTTCTTT. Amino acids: CASSLGSRTEAFF.

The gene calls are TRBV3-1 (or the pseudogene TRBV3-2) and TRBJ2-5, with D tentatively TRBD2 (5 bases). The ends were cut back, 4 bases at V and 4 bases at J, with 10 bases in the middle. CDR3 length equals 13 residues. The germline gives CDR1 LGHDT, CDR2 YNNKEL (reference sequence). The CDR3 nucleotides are TGTGCCAGCAGCCCCGGAGGCGGAGAGACCCAGTACTTC. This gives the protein CASSPGGGETQYF.

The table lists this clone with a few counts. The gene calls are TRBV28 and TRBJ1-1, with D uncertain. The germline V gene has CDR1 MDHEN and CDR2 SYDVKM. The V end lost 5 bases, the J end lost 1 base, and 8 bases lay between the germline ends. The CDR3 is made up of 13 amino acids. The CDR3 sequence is CASSVVANTEAFF. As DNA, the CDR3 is TGTGCCAGCAGTGTTGTAGCGAACACTGAAGCTTTCTTT. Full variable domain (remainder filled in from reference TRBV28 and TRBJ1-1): DVKVTQSSRYLVKRTGEKVFLECVQDMDHENMFWYRQDPGLGLRLIYFSYDVKMKEKGDIPEGYSVSREKKERFSLILESASTNQTSMYLCASSVVANTEAFFGQGTRLTVV.

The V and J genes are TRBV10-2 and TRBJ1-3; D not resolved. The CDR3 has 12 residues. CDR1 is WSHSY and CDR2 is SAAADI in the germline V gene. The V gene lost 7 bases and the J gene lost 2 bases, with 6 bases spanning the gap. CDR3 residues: CASTSAGNTIYF. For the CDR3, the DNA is TGCGCCAGCACTTCGGCTGGAAACACCATATATTTT.

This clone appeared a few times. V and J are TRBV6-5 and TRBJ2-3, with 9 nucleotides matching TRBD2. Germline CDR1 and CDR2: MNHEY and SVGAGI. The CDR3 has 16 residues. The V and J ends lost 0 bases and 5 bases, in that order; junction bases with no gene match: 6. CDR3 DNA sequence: TGTGCCAGCAGTTACTCTTCTAGCGGGACCCAAGATACGCAGTATTTT. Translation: CASSYSSSGTQDTQYF.

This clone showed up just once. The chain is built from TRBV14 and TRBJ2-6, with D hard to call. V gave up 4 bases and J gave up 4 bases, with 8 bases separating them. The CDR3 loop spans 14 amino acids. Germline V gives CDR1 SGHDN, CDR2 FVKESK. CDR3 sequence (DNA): TGTGCCAGCAGCCCCCCGGCCGGGGCCAACGTCCTGACTTTC. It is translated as CASSPPAGANVLTF.

The CDR3 sequence: CASSITGGYTGELFF. DNA for the CDR3: TGTGCCAGTAGTATAACCGGGGGTTACACCGGGGAGCTGTTTTTT. The J gene is TRBJ2-2, the V gene TRBV19; the D gene is possibly TRBD2 (6 bases). The CDR3 is 15 residues long. Between the trimmed V and J ends, which lost 2 bases and 3 bases, there was a span of 10 bases. Germline V gene sequence: CDR1 LNHDA, CDR2 SQIVND (reference sequence).

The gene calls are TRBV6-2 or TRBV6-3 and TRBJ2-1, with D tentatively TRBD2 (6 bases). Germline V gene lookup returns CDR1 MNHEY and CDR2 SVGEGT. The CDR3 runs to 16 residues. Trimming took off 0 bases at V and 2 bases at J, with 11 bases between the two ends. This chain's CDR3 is CASSYSTLAPYNEQFF. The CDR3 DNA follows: TGTGCCAGCAGTTACTCGACACTAGCACCCTACAATGAGCAGTTCTTC.

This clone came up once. In nucleotides, the CDR3 is TGTGCCAGCAGCTCCACAGGGGCCACTGGAAACACCATATATTTT. It specifies CASSSTGATGNTIYF. This chain uses TRBV9 with TRBJ1-3; 7 nucleotides line up with TRBD1. Germline V gene sequence: CDR1 SGDLS, CDR2 YYNGEE. This CDR3 contains 15 residues. The V segment lost 4 bases and the J segment 2 bases; nucleotides outside the gene matches: 6.

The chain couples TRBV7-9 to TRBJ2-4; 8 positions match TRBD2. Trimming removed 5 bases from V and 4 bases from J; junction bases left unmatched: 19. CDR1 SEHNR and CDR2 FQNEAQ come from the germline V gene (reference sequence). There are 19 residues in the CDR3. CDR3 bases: TGTGCCAGCAGCGCCTCTCCTAAGCGAGCGGGAGTGGGGAAAAACATTCAGTACTTC. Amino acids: CASSASPKRAGVGKNIQYF.

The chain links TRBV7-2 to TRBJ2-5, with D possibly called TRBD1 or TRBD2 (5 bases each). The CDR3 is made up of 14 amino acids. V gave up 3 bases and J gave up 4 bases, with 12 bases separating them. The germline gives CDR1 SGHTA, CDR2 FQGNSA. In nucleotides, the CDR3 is TGTGCCAGCAGCTTGGGGACGGTGCCAGAGACCCAGTACTTC. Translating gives CASSLGTVPETQYF.